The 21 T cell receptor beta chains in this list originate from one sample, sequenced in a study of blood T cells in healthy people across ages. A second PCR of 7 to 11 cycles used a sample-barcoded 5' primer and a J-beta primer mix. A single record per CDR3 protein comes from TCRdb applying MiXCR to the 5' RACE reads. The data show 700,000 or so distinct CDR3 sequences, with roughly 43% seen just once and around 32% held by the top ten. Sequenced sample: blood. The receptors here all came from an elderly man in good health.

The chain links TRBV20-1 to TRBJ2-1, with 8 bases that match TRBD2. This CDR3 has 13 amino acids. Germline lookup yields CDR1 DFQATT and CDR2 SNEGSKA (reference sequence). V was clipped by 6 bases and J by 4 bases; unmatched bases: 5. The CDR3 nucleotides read TGCAGTGCGCCGGGACTAGGGTACAATGAGCAGTTCTTC. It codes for CSAPGLGYNEQFF.

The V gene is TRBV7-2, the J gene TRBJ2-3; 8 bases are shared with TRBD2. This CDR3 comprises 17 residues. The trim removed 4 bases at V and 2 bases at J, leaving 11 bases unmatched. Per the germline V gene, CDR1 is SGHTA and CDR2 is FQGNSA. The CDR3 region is CASSSHRGGVTTDTQYF. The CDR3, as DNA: TGTGCCAGCAGCTCCCACCGGGGGGGAGTTACCACAGATACGCAGTATTTT.

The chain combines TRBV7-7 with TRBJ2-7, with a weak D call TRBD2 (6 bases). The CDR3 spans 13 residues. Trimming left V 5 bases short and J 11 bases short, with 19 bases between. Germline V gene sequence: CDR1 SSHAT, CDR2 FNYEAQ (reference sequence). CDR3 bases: TGTGCCAGCAGCCCAGGAGGCCGGGACTTGAAGTACTTC. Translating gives CASSPGGRDLKYF. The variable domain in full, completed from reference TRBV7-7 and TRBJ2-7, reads GAGVSQSPRYKVTKRGQDVTLRCDPISSHATLYWYQQALGQGPEFLTYFNYEAQPDKSGLPSDRFSAERPEGSISTLTIQRTEQRDSAMYRCASSPGGRDLKYFGPGTRLTVT.

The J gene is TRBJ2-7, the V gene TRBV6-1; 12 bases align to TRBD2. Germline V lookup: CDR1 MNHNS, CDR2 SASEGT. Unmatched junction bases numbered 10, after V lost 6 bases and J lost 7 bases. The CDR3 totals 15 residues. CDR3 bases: TGTGCCAGCAGCAGGACTAGCGGGACCAAGGATGAGCAGTACTTC. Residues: CASSRTSGTKDEQYF.

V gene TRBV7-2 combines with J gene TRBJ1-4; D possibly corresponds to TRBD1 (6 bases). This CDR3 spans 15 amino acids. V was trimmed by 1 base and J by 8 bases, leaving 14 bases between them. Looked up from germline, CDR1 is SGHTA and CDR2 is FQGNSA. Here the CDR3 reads CASSLVGGRGEKLFF. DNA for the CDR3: TGTGCCAGCAGCTTAGTCGGGGGGCGTGGGGAAAAACTGTTTTTT.

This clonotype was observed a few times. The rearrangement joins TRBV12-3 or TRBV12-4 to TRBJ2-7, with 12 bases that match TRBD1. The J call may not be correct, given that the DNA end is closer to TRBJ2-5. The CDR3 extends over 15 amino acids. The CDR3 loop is CASRTRDRGPETQYF. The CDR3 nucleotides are TGTGCCAGCAGAACCCGGGACAGGGGGCCGGAGACCCAGTACTTC.

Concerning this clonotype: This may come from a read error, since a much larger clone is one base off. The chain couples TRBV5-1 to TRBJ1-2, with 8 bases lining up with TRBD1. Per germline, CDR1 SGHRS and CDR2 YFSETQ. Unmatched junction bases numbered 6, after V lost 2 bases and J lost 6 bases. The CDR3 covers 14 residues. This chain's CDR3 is CASSFPDRVNGYTF. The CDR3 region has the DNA TGCGCCAGCAGCTTCCCGGACAGGGTTAATGGCTACACCTTC.

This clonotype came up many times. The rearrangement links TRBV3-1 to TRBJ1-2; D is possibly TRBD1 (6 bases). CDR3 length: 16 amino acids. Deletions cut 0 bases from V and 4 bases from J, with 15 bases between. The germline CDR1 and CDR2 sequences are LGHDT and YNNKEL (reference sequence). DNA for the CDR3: TGTGCCAGCAGCCAAGAGGGCGGCAGGGGACCCTATGGCTACACCTTC. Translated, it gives CASSQEGGRGPYGYTF.

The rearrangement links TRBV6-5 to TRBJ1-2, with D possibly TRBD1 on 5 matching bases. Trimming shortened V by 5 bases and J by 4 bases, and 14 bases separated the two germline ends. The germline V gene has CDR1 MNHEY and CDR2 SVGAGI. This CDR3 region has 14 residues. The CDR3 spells CASSDSRDPYGYTF. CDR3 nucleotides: TGTGCCAGCAGTGACAGCAGGGATCCCTATGGCTACACCTTC.

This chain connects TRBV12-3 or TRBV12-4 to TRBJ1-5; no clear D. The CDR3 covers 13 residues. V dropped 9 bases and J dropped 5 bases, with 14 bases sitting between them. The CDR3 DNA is TGTGCCAGTAGTGTGGGAGGCTATCAGCCCCAGCATTTT. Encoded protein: CASSVGGYQPQHF.

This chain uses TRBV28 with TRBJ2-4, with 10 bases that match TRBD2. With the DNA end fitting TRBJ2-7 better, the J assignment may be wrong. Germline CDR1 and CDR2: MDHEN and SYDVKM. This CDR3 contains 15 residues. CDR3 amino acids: CASSLYLAGAPEQYF. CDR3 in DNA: TGTGCCAGCAGTTTATACCTAGCGGGAGCACCCGAGCAGTACTTC.

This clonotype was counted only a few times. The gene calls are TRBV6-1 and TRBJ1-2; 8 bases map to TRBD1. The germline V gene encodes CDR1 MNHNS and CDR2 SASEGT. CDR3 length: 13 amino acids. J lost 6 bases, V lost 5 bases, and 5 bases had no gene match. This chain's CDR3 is CASSPDRANGYTF. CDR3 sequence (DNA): TGTGCCAGCAGTCCGGACAGGGCGAATGGCTACACCTTC.

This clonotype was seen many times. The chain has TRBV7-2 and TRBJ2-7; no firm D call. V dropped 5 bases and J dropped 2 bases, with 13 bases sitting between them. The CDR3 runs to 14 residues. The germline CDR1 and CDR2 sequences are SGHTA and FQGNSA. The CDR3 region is CASSESQQAYEQYF. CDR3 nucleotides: TGTGCCAGCAGCGAAAGCCAGCAGGCCTACGAGCAGTACTTC.

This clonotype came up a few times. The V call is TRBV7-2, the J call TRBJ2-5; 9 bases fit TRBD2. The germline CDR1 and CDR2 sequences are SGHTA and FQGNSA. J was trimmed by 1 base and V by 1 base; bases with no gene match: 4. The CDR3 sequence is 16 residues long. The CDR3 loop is CASSLGVSGGQETQYF. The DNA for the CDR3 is TGTGCCAGCAGCTTAGGAGTTAGCGGGGGCCAAGAGACCCAGTACTTC.

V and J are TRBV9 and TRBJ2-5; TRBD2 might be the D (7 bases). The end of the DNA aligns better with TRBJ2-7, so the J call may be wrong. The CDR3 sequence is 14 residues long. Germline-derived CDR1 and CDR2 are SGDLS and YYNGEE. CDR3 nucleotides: TGTGCCAGCAGCGTAGAGGGGGGGGCGTACGAGCAGTACTTC. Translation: CASSVEGGAYEQYF.

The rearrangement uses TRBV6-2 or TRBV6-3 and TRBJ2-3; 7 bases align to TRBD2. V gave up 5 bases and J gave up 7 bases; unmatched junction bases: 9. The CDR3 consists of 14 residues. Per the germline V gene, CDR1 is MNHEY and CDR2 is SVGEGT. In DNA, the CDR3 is TGTGCCAGCAGTACGGGAGGATCGCCAAATACGCAGTATTTT. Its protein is CASSTGGSPNTQYF.

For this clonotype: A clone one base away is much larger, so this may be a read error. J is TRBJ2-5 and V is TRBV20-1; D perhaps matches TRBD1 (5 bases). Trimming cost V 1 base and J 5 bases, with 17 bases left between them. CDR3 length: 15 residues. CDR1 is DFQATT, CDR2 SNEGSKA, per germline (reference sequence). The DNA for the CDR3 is TGCAGTGCTAGAGCCGAGGCAGGGATTTTGGAGACCCAGTACTTC. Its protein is CSARAEAGILETQYF.

CDR3 loop: CSARGTSGGETQYF. CDR3 bases: TGCAGTGCTAGAGGGACTAGCGGGGGAGAGACCCAGTACTTC. This chain links TRBV20-1 with TRBJ2-5; TRBD2 aligns across 13 bases. CDR1 is DFQATT and CDR2 is SNEGSKA in the germline V gene (reference sequence). Trimming at V came to 1 base and at J to 4 bases, leaving 0 bases not matched to a gene. The CDR3 consists of 14 residues.

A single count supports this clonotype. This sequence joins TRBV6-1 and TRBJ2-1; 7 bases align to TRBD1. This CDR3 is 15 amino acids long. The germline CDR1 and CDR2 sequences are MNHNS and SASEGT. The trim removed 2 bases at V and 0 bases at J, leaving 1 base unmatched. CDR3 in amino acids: CASSESGGSYNEQFF. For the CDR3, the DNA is TGTGCCAGCAGTGAATCAGGGGGCTCCTACAATGAGCAGTTCTTC.

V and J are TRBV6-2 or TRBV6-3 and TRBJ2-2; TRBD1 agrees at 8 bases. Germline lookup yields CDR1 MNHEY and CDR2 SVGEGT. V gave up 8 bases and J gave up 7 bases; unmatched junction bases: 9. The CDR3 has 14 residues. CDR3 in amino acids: CASARDRLGGELFF. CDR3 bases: TGTGCCAGCGCCCGGGACAGGTTGGGCGGGGAGCTGTTTTTT.

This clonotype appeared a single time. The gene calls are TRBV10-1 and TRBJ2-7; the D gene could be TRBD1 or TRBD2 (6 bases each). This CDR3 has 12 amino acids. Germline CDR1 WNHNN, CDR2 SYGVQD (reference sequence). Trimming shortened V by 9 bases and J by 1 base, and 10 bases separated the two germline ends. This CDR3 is CAREGVSYEQYF. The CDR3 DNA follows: TGCGCCAGGGAGGGGGTTTCCTACGAGCAGTACTTC.